These 25 T cell receptor beta chains share one sample of origin, sequenced in a study of OX40 agonist ivuxolimab in advanced cancers. Repertoires were generated with immunoSEQ multiplex PCR, while TCRdb's copy carries only in-frame clones and drops some. The sample holds 70,000 to 95,000 clones; 90% to 95% are singletons and the top ten take around 0.51%. The sequences come from CD4+ or CD8+ T cells sorted from blood, collected in a trial of the OX40 agonist ivuxolimab. These receptors came from an adult with an advanced solid tumor such as melanoma, head and neck, liver or kidney cancer.

This clone was counted once. The J gene is TRBJ1-2, the V gene TRBV6-5; D is possibly TRBD1 (5 bases). Germline CDR1 reads MNHEY; CDR2 reads SVGAGI. Between the trimmed V and J ends, which lost 6 bases and 8 bases, there was a span of 10 bases. CDR3 length: 11 residues. The CDR3: CASSRREGYTF. In nucleotides, the CDR3 is TGTGCCAGCAGCCGCAGGGAGGGCTACACCTTC.

The CDR3 sequence: CASSYLRDSAMNEKLFF. Here the CDR3 DNA reads TGTGCCAGCAGCTACCTCCGGGACAGTGCAATGAATGAAAAACTGTTTTTT. This rearrangement joins TRBV5-8 to TRBJ1-4; 7 bases fit TRBD1. Per the germline V gene, CDR1 is SGHTS and CDR2 is YDEGEE. J was trimmed by 5 bases and V by 3 bases; bases with no gene match: 13. CDR3 length equals 17 residues.

This rearrangement joins TRBV7-9 to TRBJ2-3; a possible D gene is TRBD2 (6 bases). Germline values: CDR1 SEHNR, CDR2 FQNEAQ (reference sequence). V dropped 5 bases and J dropped 5 bases, with 14 bases sitting between them. There are 14 residues in the CDR3. Here the CDR3 DNA reads TGTGCCAGCAGCCCCGCGGGGAGCGTAGATACGCAGTATTTT. Translated: CASSPAGSVDTQYF.

V is TRBV28 and J is TRBJ1-1; 7 nucleotides match TRBD1. This CDR3 is 15 amino acids long. Germline values: CDR1 MDHEN, CDR2 SYDVKM. After removal of 7 bases from V and 7 bases from J, the junction contained 15 bases not matched to a gene. The CDR3 DNA reads TGTGCCAGCACCGGGACAGTAACATCGTTCCATGAAGCTTTCTTT. Residues: CASTGTVTSFHEAFF.

J is TRBJ1-2 and V is TRBV13; D is possibly TRBD1 (6 bases). Germline V CDR1 and CDR2: PRHDT, FYEKMQ (reference sequence). CDR3 length equals 14 residues. Deletions cut 5 bases from V and 7 bases from J, with 17 bases between. The CDR3, as DNA: TGTGCCAGCAGCCCGGGGACACCAACGGGTGGCTACACCTTC. This encodes CASSPGTPTGGYTF.

The chain links TRBV19 to TRBJ1-5; D is ambiguous. V dropped 4 bases and J dropped 3 bases, with 16 bases sitting between them. CDR3 length: 16 residues. CDR1 is LNHDA and CDR2 is SQIVND in the germline V gene (reference sequence). This CDR3 reads CASSTRASSFNQPQHF. CDR3 nucleotide sequence: TGTGCCAGTAGTACGCGGGCCTCGTCCTTCAATCAGCCCCAGCATTTT.

The chain joins TRBV10-3 to TRBJ2-1, with D uncertain. Trimming cost V 1 base and J 3 bases, with 13 bases left between them. From germline, CDR1 is ENHRY and CDR2 SYGVKD. The CDR3 contains 16 residues. The CDR3 DNA reads TGTGCCATCAGTGAGTTCTCCGGGCCCAGCTACAATGAGCAGTTCTTC. Translation: CAISEFSGPSYNEQFF.

The J gene is TRBJ2-7, the V gene TRBV5-6; perhaps D is TRBD1 or TRBD2 (6 bases each). This CDR3 is 15 amino acids long. Germline V CDR1 and CDR2: SGHDT, YYEEEE. V was pared by 2 bases and J by 7 bases, with 19 bases between. The CDR3 loop reads CASSFRGQGNGEQYF. In DNA, the CDR3 is TGTGCCAGCAGCTTTCGGGGGCAGGGGAATGGGGAGCAGTACTTC.

The chain uses TRBV4-1 and TRBJ1-1; D is undetermined. The V gene lost 0 bases and the J gene lost 7 bases, with 24 bases spanning the gap. Germline loops: CDR1 MGHRA, CDR2 YSYEKL. This CDR3 is built from 18 residues. The chain's CDR3 is CASSQDPRSVDRSYEAFF. The CDR3 nucleotides are TGCGCCAGCAGCCAAGATCCCCGTTCCGTGGACCGATCTTATGAAGCTTTCTTT.

This sequence joins TRBV30 and TRBJ1-1, with D maybe TRBD1 (6 bases). V was shortened by 2 bases and J by 4 bases, with 8 bases between the two germline ends. CDR1 and CDR2 (germline): GTSNPN, SVGIG (reference sequence). The CDR3 extends over 12 amino acids. CDR3 DNA: TGTGCCTGGAGTAAGGGGGGCACTGAAGCTTTCTTT. Encoded protein: CAWSKGGTEAFF.

The chain combines TRBV2 with TRBJ1-2; TRBD1 aligns across 11 bases. Unmatched junction bases numbered 3, after V lost 8 bases and J lost 4 bases. The germline V gene has CDR1 SNHLY and CDR2 FYNNEI. The length of the CDR3 is 13 residues. The CDR3 DNA sequence: TGTGCCAGCGGAGGGACAGGGGGCTATGGCTACACCTTC. This codes for CASGGTGGYGYTF.

About this clone itself: This same CDR3 is encoded by further DNA sequences in the sample. The CDR3 nucleotides are TGTGCCAGTAGGACAGGGGGAGAGACCCAGTACTTC. Its translation is CASRTGGETQYF. The J gene is TRBJ2-5, the V gene TRBV19; 9 nucleotides match TRBD1. The CDR3 loop spans 12 amino acids. The germline V gene has CDR1 LNHDA and CDR2 SQIVND (reference sequence). J gave up 4 bases and V 6 bases, and 0 bases lay outside the gene matches.

J is TRBJ2-1 and V is TRBV9; 10 bases map to TRBD2. V was pared by 2 bases and J by 0 bases, with 8 bases of the junction left unmatched. Germline values: CDR1 SGDLS, CDR2 YYNGEE. There are 18 residues in the CDR3. The CDR3 DNA sequence: TGTGCCAGCAGCGTGTTAGCGGGAGGCTTAAGCTCCTACAATGAGCAGTTCTTC. As protein: CASSVLAGGLSSYNEQFF.

The chain uses TRBV25-1 and TRBJ2-5; D is tentatively TRBD1 or TRBD2 (5 bases each). Trimming removed 3 bases from V and 5 bases from J, with 13 bases in between. Germline loops: CDR1 MGHDK, CDR2 SYGVNS. The CDR3 has 14 residues. The CDR3 region is CASSEPGQRETQYF. CDR3 coding DNA: TGTGCCAGCAGTGAGCCGGGGCAACGGGAGACCCAGTACTTC.

The chain uses TRBV11-3 and TRBJ1-3; 7 nucleotides align to TRBD1. Trimming removed 3 bases from V and 5 bases from J; junction bases left unmatched: 4. CDR3 length: 14 residues. Germline V gene sequence: CDR1 SGHNT, CDR2 YENEEA. Written as DNA, the CDR3 is TGTGCCAGCAGCTTGTACAGGGGAAGAAACACCATATATTTT. The encoded protein is CASSLYRGRNTIYF.

The gene calls are TRBV29-1 and TRBJ2-1; TRBD1 matches at 8 bases. Germline CDR1 SQVTM, CDR2 ANQGSEA. CDR3 length: 12 residues. Losses at the gene ends were 5 bases for V and 12 bases for J; bases not matched to a gene: 9. The CDR3 loop reads CSVRHGQGMQFF. CDR3 DNA: TGCAGCGTTCGCCACGGACAGGGCATGCAGTTCTTC.

This chain joins TRBV6-1 and TRBJ2-7; tentatively, D is TRBD2 (6 bases). There are 13 residues in the CDR3. Germline CDR1 MNHNS, CDR2 SASEGT. The V end lost 3 bases, the J end lost 1 base, and 7 bases lay between the germline ends. CDR3 DNA sequence: TGTGCCAGCAGTGACGGGGGTTCCTACGAGCAGTACTTC. Encoded protein: CASSDGGSYEQYF.

This rearrangement joins TRBV5-1 to TRBJ2-3; 7 bases line up with TRBD2. Trimming removed 4 bases from V and 3 bases from J; junction bases left unmatched: 11. This CDR3 has 16 residues. Germline V CDR1 and CDR2: SGHRS, YFSETQ. CDR3 nucleotide sequence: TGCGCCAGCAGCACCGGACTAGTCGGAGTTACAGATACGCAGTATTTT. Protein product: CASSTGLVGVTDTQYF.

The chain couples TRBV11-1 to TRBJ2-5; 7 bases line up with TRBD2. Unmatched junction bases numbered 9, after V lost 7 bases and J lost 4 bases. Looked up from germline, CDR1 is SGHAT and CDR2 is FQDESV (reference sequence). This CDR3 contains 14 residues. CDR3 in DNA: TGTGCCAGCACGCTGGCGGGCGGGGGAGAGACCCAGTACTTC. It specifies CASTLAGGGETQYF.

This clone was detected once. The chain employs TRBV7-3 and TRBJ2-1, with 14 positions matching TRBD2. V was pared by 4 bases and J by 9 bases, with 8 bases of the junction left unmatched. In germline, CDR1 is SGHTA, CDR2 FQGTGA. The CDR3 runs 16 residues. The chain's CDR3 is CASSSLTSGRATEQFF. CDR3 DNA: TGTGCCAGCAGCTCACTGACTAGCGGGAGGGCCACTGAGCAGTTCTTC.

The DNA of the CDR3 is TGTGCCAGCAGCTTGATAACATCCTCCGGCTACACCTTC. It specifies CASSLITSSGYTF. The gene calls are TRBV7-3 and TRBJ1-2; no reliable D call. CDR1 SGHTA and CDR2 FQGTGA come from the germline V gene. V lost 3 bases to trimming and J lost 8 bases, with 13 bases between them. The CDR3 contains 13 residues.

The rearrangement uses TRBV5-6 and TRBJ1-6; 9 bases are shared with TRBD1. Trimming at V came to 1 base and at J to 9 bases, leaving 5 bases not matched to a gene. CDR1 and CDR2 (germline): SGHDT, YYEEEE. The CDR3 loop spans 15 amino acids. CDR3 sequence (DNA): TGTGCCAGCAGCTTGACGGGACAGGGATCTTCACCCCTCCACTTT. It specifies CASSLTGQGSSPLHF.

J is TRBJ2-3 and V is TRBV29-1; no clear D. Germline V gene sequence: CDR1 SQVTM, CDR2 ANQGSEA. The CDR3 consists of 15 residues. V lost 0 bases and J lost 5, with 15 bases in between. The DNA of the CDR3 is TGCAGCGTTGAAGACCCCGGACCTCTAGGAGATACGCAGTATTTT. The encoded protein is CSVEDPGPLGDTQYF.

The V gene is TRBV18, the J gene TRBJ1-2; a possible D gene is TRBD1 (5 bases). Germline V gives CDR1 KGHSH, CDR2 LQKENI. The V gene lost 2 bases and the J gene lost 8 bases, with 9 bases spanning the gap. This CDR3 contains 12 residues. CDR3 loop: CASSPTAGGYTF. CDR3 bases: TGTGCCAGCTCACCAACAGCAGGGGGCTACACCTTC.

The V gene is TRBV6-1, the J gene TRBJ2-3; maybe TRBD2 (5 bases). This CDR3 has 15 amino acids. Per the germline V gene, CDR1 is MNHNS and CDR2 is SASEGT. Trimming pared 2 bases from V and 6 bases from J, leaving 15 bases between. The CDR3 DNA reads TGTGCCAGCAGTGAACGGGGTAGCACGAGGGATACGCAGTATTTT. It specifies CASSERGSTRDTQYF.